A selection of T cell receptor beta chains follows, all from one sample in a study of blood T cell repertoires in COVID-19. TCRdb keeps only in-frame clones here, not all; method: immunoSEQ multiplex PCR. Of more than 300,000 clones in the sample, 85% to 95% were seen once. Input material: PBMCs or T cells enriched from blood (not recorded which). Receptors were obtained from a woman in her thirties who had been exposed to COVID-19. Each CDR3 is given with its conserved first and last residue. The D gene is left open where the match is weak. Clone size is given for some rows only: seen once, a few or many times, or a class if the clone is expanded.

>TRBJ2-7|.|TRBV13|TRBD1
CASSSYRQGSYEQYF
TGTGCCAGCAGCTCCTACCGACAGGGCTCCTACGAGCAGTACTTC
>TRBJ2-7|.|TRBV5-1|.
CASRVSRIAYEQYF
TGCGCCAGCAGAGTGTCTAGGATTGCCTACGAGCAGTACTTC
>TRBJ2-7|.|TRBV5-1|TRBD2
CASSLTSGGFYEQYF
TGCGCCAGCAGCTTAACTAGCGGGGGGTTCTACGAGCAGTACTTC
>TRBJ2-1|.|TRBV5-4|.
CASSRGFPTNEQFF
TGTGCCAGCAGCCGGGGTTTTCCTACCAATGAGCAGTTCTTC
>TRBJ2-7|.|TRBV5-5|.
CASSVDRMSYEQYF
TGTGCCAGCAGCGTCGACAGGATGTCCTACGAGCAGTACTTC
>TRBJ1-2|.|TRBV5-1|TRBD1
CASSLGGTGLNYGYTF
TGCGCCAGCAGCTTGGGAGGGACAGGATTAAACTATGGCTACACCTTC
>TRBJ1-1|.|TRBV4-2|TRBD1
CASSDTGTGSLTEAFF
TGTGCCAGCAGCGATACCGGGACAGGGTCTCTCACTGAAGCTTTCTTT
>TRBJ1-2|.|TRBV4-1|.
CASSQENIWYYGYTF
TGCGCCAGCAGCCAAGAGAACATTTGGTACTATGGCTACACCTTC
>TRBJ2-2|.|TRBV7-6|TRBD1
CASSSGTVNTGELFF
TGTGCCAGCTCCTCCGGGACAGTTAACACCGGGGAGCTGTTTTTT
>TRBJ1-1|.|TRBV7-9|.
CASSAVQGLDEAFF
TGTGCCAGCAGCGCAGTACAGGGCCTAGATGAAGCTTTCTTT
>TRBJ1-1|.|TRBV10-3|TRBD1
CAIKPPTGAITEAFF
TGTGCCATCAAGCCCCCAACAGGGGCGATCACTGAAGCTTTCTTT
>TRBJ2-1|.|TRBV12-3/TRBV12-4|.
CASSITGTIQFF
TGTGCCAGCAGTATAACAGGTACTATACAGTTCTTC
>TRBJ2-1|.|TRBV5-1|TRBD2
CASRPTSGGLNEQFF
TGCGCCAGCAGACCGACTAGCGGGGGGCTGAATGAGCAGTTCTTC
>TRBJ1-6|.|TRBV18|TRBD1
CASSPGTGLYNSPLHF
TGTGCCAGCTCACCGGGGACAGGGCTATATAATTCACCCCTCCACTTT
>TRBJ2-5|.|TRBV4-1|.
CASSQLGAGGQETQYF
TGCGCCAGCAGCCAACTAGGGGCCGGGGGTCAAGAGACCCAGTACTTC
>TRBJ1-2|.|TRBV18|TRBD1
CASSLDRGQYGYTF
TGTGCCAGCTCACTCGACAGGGGGCAGTATGGCTACACCTTC
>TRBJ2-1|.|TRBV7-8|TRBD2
CASSRTSGGADEQFF
TGTGCCAGCAGCCGGACTAGCGGGGGGGCGGATGAGCAGTTCTTC
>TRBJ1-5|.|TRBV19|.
CASSTGHTNKRQPQHF
TGTGCCAGTAGTACCGGACACACAAATAAAAGACAGCCCCAGCATTTT
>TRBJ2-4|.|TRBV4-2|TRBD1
CASSQLMSSDRVNF
TGTGCCAGCAGCCAATTAATGTCGTCGGACAGGGTCAACTTC
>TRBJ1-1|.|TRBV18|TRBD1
CASSLGQAGTTEAFF
TGTGCCAGCTCACTCGGACAGGCTGGAACCACTGAAGCTTTCTTT
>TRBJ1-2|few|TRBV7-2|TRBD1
CASSLLDRAGEGYTF
TGTGCCAGCAGCTTATTGGACAGGGCGGGAGAGGGCTACACCTTC
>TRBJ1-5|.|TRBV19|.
CASSIGGGRGQPQHF
TGTGCCAGTAGTATAGGAGGGGGTAGAGGTCAGCCCCAGCATTTT
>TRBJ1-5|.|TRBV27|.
CASSFRGFQPQHF
TGTGCCAGCAGTTTCCGGGGGTTTCAGCCCCAGCATTTT
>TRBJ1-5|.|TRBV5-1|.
CASSQGGGNQPQHF
TGCGCCAGCAGCCAAGGTGGAGGCAATCAGCCCCAGCATTTT
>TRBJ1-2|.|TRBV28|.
CASRPGGPYGYTF
TGTGCCAGCAGGCCCGGGGGACCCTATGGCTACACCTTC
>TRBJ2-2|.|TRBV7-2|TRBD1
CASSWDSHTGELFF
TGTGCCAGCAGCTGGGACAGTCACACCGGGGAGCTGTTTTTT
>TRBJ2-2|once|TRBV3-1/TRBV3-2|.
CASSHLWGAGELFF
TGTGCCAGCAGCCATCTTTGGGGGGCCGGGGAGCTGTTTTTT
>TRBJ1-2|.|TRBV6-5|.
CASSYYGGVGYTF
TGTGCCAGCAGTTACTACGGCGGGGTAGGCTACACCTTC
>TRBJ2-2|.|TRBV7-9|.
CASSSDSYGELFF
TGTGCCAGCAGTTCCGACAGTTACGGGGAGCTGTTTTTT
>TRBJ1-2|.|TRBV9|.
CASSPTGFYGYTF
TGTGCCAGCAGCCCGACGGGATTCTATGGCTACACCTTC
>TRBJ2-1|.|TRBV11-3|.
CASSLSAYNEQFF
TGTGCCAGCAGCTTGTCAGCCTACAATGAGCAGTTCTTC
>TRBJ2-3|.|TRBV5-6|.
CASSLGAGQTDTQYF
TGTGCCAGCAGCTTAGGCGCGGGCCAGACAGATACGCAGTATTTT
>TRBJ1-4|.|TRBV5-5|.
CASSLGTGEKLFF
TGTGCCAGCAGCTTAGGGACTGGAGAAAAACTGTTTTTT
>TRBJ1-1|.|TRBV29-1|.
CSGGTTEAFF
TGCAGCGGCGGGACCACTGAAGCTTTCTTT
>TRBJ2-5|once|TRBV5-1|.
CASTFGRGLGETQYF
TGCGCCAGCACCTTCGGTCGAGGGTTGGGTGAGACCCAGTACTTC
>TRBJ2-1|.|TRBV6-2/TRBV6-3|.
CASSRQASQANEQFF
TGTGCCAGCAGCCGTCAGGCCAGCCAGGCAAATGAGCAGTTCTTC